The T cell receptor (beta chain) under discussion was sequenced for a study of PD-1 blockade in classical Hodgkin lymphoma. Study as a whole: Intravenous infusions of nivolumab 3 mg/kg reached patients every 2 weeks. General study findings and limits: Reasons behind the repertoire differences stay unclear, perhaps disease activity or earlier therapy.

With no exception, relapse followed autologous stem cell transplantation in all patients, and brentuximab vedotin exposure varied. The V and J ends lost 4 bases and 5 bases, in that order; junction bases with no gene match: 8. The germline V gene encodes CDR1 SNHLY and CDR2 FYNNEI. The CDR3 spans 16 residues. This clone was counted a single time. Its antigen is undetermined. Here immunoSEQ multiplex PCR was the method, and the copy in TCRdb shows in-frame clones only, minus some. Among roughly 24,000 clones listed, approximately 78% were seen once. Sequenced here: peripheral blood mononuclear cells (PBMCs), sampled before the second cycle of nivolumab. The V and J genes are TRBV2 and TRBJ2-3; the match to TRBD2 covers 11 bases. This TCR derives from a human donor with classical Hodgkin lymphoma. Here the CDR3 reads CASSVFLAGGRDTQYF. As DNA, the CDR3 is TGTGCCAGCAGTGTATTTCTAGCGGGGGGCAGAGATACGCAGTATTTT.